These T cell receptor beta chains were read from a single sample in a study of blood T cell repertoires in COVID-19. Sequencing used immunoSEQ multiplex PCR; TCRdb keeps in-frame clones, though not all of them. This table has 390,000 or so clones, 87% appearing once. The sequenced sample consisted of PBMCs or T cells enriched from blood (not recorded which). These receptors all come from a woman aged 45-59 years who had recovered from COVID-19. Both conserved end residues are part of each CDR3. The D gene is left open where the match is weak. Clone size is stated in some rows and not others, as once, few, many or a class when expanded.

12,TRBJ2-2,-,TRBV6-5,-,TGTGCCAGCAGTCAATACACCGGGGAGCTGTTTTTT,CASSQYTGELFF
14,TRBJ2-3,-,TRBV7-2,-,TGTGCCAGCAGCTCAAGCCTCAGGGGTGATACGCAGTATTTT,CASSSSLRGDTQYF
15,TRBJ2-7,TRBD2,TRBV4-2,-,TGTGCCAGCAGCCAGTCACTAGCGGGCACCTACGAGCAGTACTTC,CASSQSLAGTYEQYF
14,TRBJ1-2,-,TRBV5-1,-,TGCGCCAGCAGCTTGACAGGGCTAGACTATGGCTACACCTTC,CASSLTGLDYGYTF
11,TRBJ1-2,TRBD1,TRBV19,once,TGTGCCAGTAATGTAGGGGGCGGCTACACCTTC,CASNVGGGYTF
12,TRBJ2-1,TRBD2,TRBV12-3/TRBV12-4,-,TGTGCCAGTTCCAGCGGGGGTGGTGAGCAGTTCTTC,CASSSGGGEQFF
16,TRBJ2-7,TRBD2,TRBV5-1,-,TGCGCCAGCAGCCATAATAGCGGGGGGCAACCGAACGAGCAGTACTTC,CASSHNSGGQPNEQYF
15,TRBJ2-3,TRBD1,TRBV7-3,-,TGTGCCAGCAGCTCACAGGGGAAAACCTCAGATACGCAGTATTTT,CASSSQGKTSDTQYF
14,TRBJ1-2,TRBD1,TRBV6-5,-,TGTGCCAGTTCCCAGGGGGGCGCAAACTATGGCTACACCTTC,CASSQGGANYGYTF
15,TRBJ1-6,TRBD1,TRBV5-1,once,TGCGCCAGCAGCTTCGAACAGGGGGCGAATTCACCCCTCCACTTT,CASSFEQGANSPLHF
11,TRBJ2-7,-,TRBV29-1,-,TGCAGCGTTCAAAGGGGGGGCGAGCAGTACTTC,CSVQRGGEQYF
16,TRBJ1-5,TRBD1,TRBV6-1,-,TGTGCCAGCAGTGTACTTGTCGGGGACAGGCTGCAGCCCCAGCATTTT,CASSVLVGDRLQPQHF
17,TRBJ1-1,-,TRBV5-5,-,TGTGCCAGCAGCTCCAAGCGACAGAGAAACACCCACACTGAAGCTTTCTTT,CASSSKRQRNTHTEAFF
15,TRBJ1-2,-,TRBV28,-,TGTGCCAGCAGTTTACATACAATGGCTAACTATGGCTACACCTTC,CASSLHTMANYGYTF
12,TRBJ1-1,TRBD1,TRBV29-1,-,TGCAGCGTTCAACAGGGGGCCGCGGTGGATTTCTTT,CSVQQGAAVDFF
16,TRBJ1-4,TRBD1,TRBV7-6,-,TGTGCCAGCAGAAAACAGGGGGGTCCCGCTAATGAAAAACTGTTTTTT,CASRKQGGPANEKLFF
17,TRBJ2-2,TRBD2,TRBV4-2,-,TGTGCCAGCAGCCAAGACGGGAGCGGGGGTAATACCGGGGAGCTGTTTTTT,CASSQDGSGGNTGELFF
15,TRBJ1-2,-,TRBV9,-,TGTGCCAGCAGCTTTACAGGGAGTAGGAACTATGGCTACACCTTC,CASSFTGSRNYGYTF
17,TRBJ2-5,TRBD2,TRBV11-3,-,TGTGCCAGCAGCTCCCGCCTCGCGGGGGACTTCCAAGAGACCCAGTACTTC,CASSSRLAGDFQETQYF
14,TRBJ1-2,-,TRBV7-9,-,TGTGCCAGCAGCCCTCCTGGGGGAGGCTATGGCTACACCTTC,CASSPPGGGYGYTF
12,TRBJ1-5,TRBD1,TRBV29-1,-,TGCAGCGTAGGACAGGGGAATCAGCCCCAGCATTTT,CSVGQGNQPQHF
17,TRBJ2-3,TRBD1,TRBV7-9,-,TGTGCCAGCAGCTTCTCCAGGACAGGGGAGACCACAGATACGCAGTATTTT,CASSFSRTGETTDTQYF
14,TRBJ1-2,-,TRBV18,-,TGTGCCAGCTCACCACCTCCCCAGGGATATGGCTACACCTTC,CASSPPPQGYGYTF
15,TRBJ1-6,TRBD1,TRBV6-1,-,TGTGCCAGCAGTGAAGGGACAGGGGGTAGGTCACCCCTCCACTTT,CASSEGTGGRSPLHF
14,TRBJ2-7,-,TRBV6-4,-,TGTGCCACCTCCCCGGGAGACAGCCCCTACGAGCAGTACTTC,CATSPGDSPYEQYF
13,TRBJ2-7,TRBD1,TRBV5-6,few,TGTGCCAGCAGCTTGGGCAGGGGGCACGAGCAGTACTTC,CASSLGRGHEQYF
18,TRBJ1-5,TRBD1,TRBV19,few,TGTGCCAGTACCAAAACCGGGACAGGACTTTATAGCAATCAGCCCCAGCATTTT,CASTKTGTGLYSNQPQHF
12,TRBJ2-3,-,TRBV10-3,-,TGTGCCACCCAGGAGGCACTAGATACGCAGTATTTT,CATQEALDTQYF
15,TRBJ1-2,-,TRBV27,-,TGTGCCAGCAGTTTTCTTAGGGGGGGTGACTATGGCTACACCTTC,CASSFLRGGDYGYTF
15,TRBJ1-1,TRBD1,TRBV29-1,few,TGCAGCGTTCTCCCAGCCGGGACAGTGACCACTGAAGCTTTCTTT,CSVLPAGTVTTEAFF
15,TRBJ2-3,TRBD2,TRBV24-1,-,TGTGCCACCAGTGCCGGGGGGGGGCTCACAGATACGCAGTATTTT,CATSAGGGLTDTQYF
14,TRBJ2-3,TRBD1,TRBV6-5,-,TGTGCCAGCAGTAAGACAGGGTACACAGATACGCAGTATTTT,CASSKTGYTDTQYF
12,TRBJ2-1,-,TRBV11-2,-,TGTGCCAGCAGCTTAGATCGGTCTGAGCAGTTCTTC,CASSLDRSEQFF
15,TRBJ1-1,TRBD1,TRBV7-9,-,TGTGCCAGCAGCCCCGACAGGGGGCTGAACACTGAAGCTTTCTTT,CASSPDRGLNTEAFF
13,TRBJ2-1,-,TRBV19,-,TGTGCCAGTACCTATATAGGGAGCAATGAGCAGTTCTTC,CASTYIGSNEQFF
15,TRBJ2-1,TRBD2,TRBV6-5,-,TGTGCCAGCTCCGGTGGAGCGGGGGGGCATGATGAGCAGTTCTTC,CASSGGAGGHDEQFF
13,TRBJ1-1,-,TRBV5-1,-,TGCGCCAGCAGCGGCAGGGTAGGGACTGAAGCTTTCTTT,CASSGRVGTEAFF
13,TRBJ2-2,TRBD1,TRBV24-1,-,TGTGCCACCACGGGACAGGGGGCCGGGGAGCTGTTTTTT,CATTGQGAGELFF
16,TRBJ1-2,-,TRBV4-2,-,TGTGCCAGCAGCCAAGAGAGGGGACGGGGGGCTGAGGGCTACACCTTC,CASSQERGRGAEGYTF
16,TRBJ2-7,-,TRBV9,-,TGTGCCAGCAGCGTGGGGGTCGGGCAGGGGACTAACGAGCAGTACTTC,CASSVGVGQGTNEQYF